This T cell receptor beta chain was profiled in a study of shared clonotypes between healthy human individuals. Study as a whole: CD4 naive and CD4 memory each took three plates per donor, while CD8 naive took two and CD8 memory one.

From germline, CDR1 is MDHEN and CDR2 SYDVKM. The V gene end was trimmed by 6 bases and the J gene end by 4 bases; junction bases not matched to a gene: 9. The CDR3 totals 14 residues. Of note for this clone: Its antigen is currently unknown.

Researchers divided each subset's genomic DNA evenly across several immunoSEQ plates. As handled by the study authors: Filtering differed for immunoSEQ, which gave only junction sequences without quality scores. Assay used: immunoSEQ multiplex PCR; TCRdb lists only in-frame clones, some missing. Clone size and the V and J calls come from that table; the DNA yielded D and trimming. The sample gives around 750,000 clones, about 74% of which show up once; approximately 1.6% is in the top ten. Study observations and caveats: Generally, naive subsets came out with larger estimated richness than memory subsets.

This TCR derives from a woman between 25 and 40 years old in good health. Material: memory CD4+ T cells sorted from blood. The sample's subset: CD45RA-negative fraction. The chain joins TRBV28 to TRBJ2-7, with 7 positions matching TRBD1. The CDR3 region is CASRNDRAGYEQYF. CDR3 in DNA: TGTGCCAGCAGAAACGACAGGGCAGGTTACGAGCAGTACTTC. Filled out from reference TRBV28 and TRBJ2-7, the complete variable domain reads DVKVTQSSRYLVKRTGEKVFLECVQDMDHENMFWYRQDPGLGLRLIYFSYDVKMKEKGDIPEGYSVSREKKERFSLILESASTNQTSMYLCASRNDRAGYEQYFGPGTRLTVT.